This passage covers 3 T cell receptor beta chains from one sample sequenced in a study of cytomegalovirus exposure and HLA in healthy donors. The PCR employed 60 Vbeta primers together with 13 Jbeta primers. This table comes from immunoSEQ multiplex PCR, and its TCRdb copy is limited to in-frame clones, with some not included. Of about 82,000 clones listed, 10% are singletons. Sequencing used PBMCs. The receptor set was obtained from a man aged 55 to 69 in good health and CMV-seropositive.

This clone was detected a few times. This chain uses TRBV30 with TRBJ2-3; perhaps TRBD1 as D (5 bases). The length of the CDR3 is 12 residues. Trimming cost V 8 bases and J 6 bases, with 15 bases left between them. CDR1 is GTSNPN, CDR2 SVGIG, per germline (reference sequence). The CDR3 is CAQATPGDTQYF. The CDR3 DNA is TGTGCCCAAGCCACCCCAGGGGATACGCAGTATTTT.

Only a few counts were recorded for this clone. The J gene is TRBJ1-1, the V gene TRBV10-3; D unresolved. The CDR3 has 15 amino acids. Trimming pared 0 bases from V and 1 base from J, leaving 9 bases between. Germline values: CDR1 ENHRY, CDR2 SYGVKD. The CDR3 DNA follows: TGTGCCATCAGTGAGTCGAGTCGTAAGAACACTGAAGCTTTCTTT. Translation: CAISESSRKNTEAFF.

This clone was counted once. The chain is built from TRBV28 and TRBJ1-3; D perhaps matches TRBD1 (5 bases). V lost 4 bases, J lost 4 bases, and 14 bases lay in between. The germline V gene encodes CDR1 MDHEN and CDR2 SYDVKM. The CDR3 is made up of 15 amino acids. CDR3 sequence reads: CASSSPAGPGNTIYF. CDR3 DNA sequence: TGTGCCAGCAGTTCCCCGGCAGGGCCCGGAAACACCATATATTTT.